This T cell receptor beta chain is drawn from a study of shared T cell receptors in the human thymus. TCRdb's copy holds only in-frame clones and misses some; the assay was immunoSEQ multiplex PCR. The data contain hundreds of thousands of clones, roughly 90% of them seen just once; the ten biggest clones take up over 0.008%. The V gene's germline CDR1 is SGHVS and CDR2 FQNEAQ. The CDR3 totals 12 residues. Trimming cost V 5 bases and J 8 bases, with 10 bases left between them. The same sample was also used in a study of human thymus T cells. That source reports: Surgeons resected thymus tissue during corrective heart surgery. Thymic and blood repertoires appeared to display a bias in their usage of V and J genes. Related research described thymic repertoires that were highly overlapping among unrelated individuals.

This clonotype was obtained from a boy younger than two with a congenital heart defect. Material: thymocytes. The rearrangement uses TRBV7-8 and TRBJ1-5; D is uncertain. The CDR3 reads CASSDSGEPQHF. Written as DNA, the CDR3 is TGTGCCAGCAGCGATTCCGGGGAGCCCCAGCATTTT.